The 25 T cell receptor beta chains below all came from one sample that was sequenced in a study of cytomegalovirus exposure and HLA in healthy donors. This table comes from immunoSEQ multiplex PCR, and its TCRdb copy is limited to in-frame clones, with some not included. Among more than 85,000 clones listed, approximately 89% were seen once. Sequencing used PBMCs. All receptors derive from a woman younger than 35 in good health and CMV-seronegative.

This clone came up once. V usage is TRBV5-1 and J usage is TRBJ2-3; perhaps TRBD2 as D (6 bases). The CDR3 covers 11 residues. With 4 bases removed from V and 10 bases from J, the gap between germline ends came to 10 bases. Germline V gives CDR1 SGHRS, CDR2 YFSETQ. The CDR3 sequence: CASSPGVSQYF. In DNA form, the CDR3 reads TGCGCCAGCAGCCCGGGGGTCTCGCAGTATTTT.

This chain connects TRBV6-1 to TRBJ1-6, with TRBD1 identical over 10 bases. CDR3 length: 14 amino acids. The ends lost 8 bases at V and 13 bases at J; junction bases unmatched: 11. CDR1 and CDR2 (germline): MNHNS, SASEGT. CDR3 protein: CASRWDRGLSPLHF. The CDR3 DNA is TGTGCCAGCCGATGGGACAGGGGTTTATCGCCCCTCCACTTT.

This clone was seen once. CDR3 amino acids: CSVVRVPSGANVLTF. In DNA form, the CDR3 reads TGCAGCGTTGTTCGAGTCCCCTCTGGGGCCAACGTCCTGACTTTC. J is TRBJ2-6 and V is TRBV29-1; no clear D. The length of the CDR3 is 15 residues. V dropped 4 bases and J dropped 0 bases, with 10 bases sitting between them. Per germline, CDR1 SQVTM and CDR2 ANQGSEA.

The chain links TRBV19 to TRBJ1-6; 7 bases match TRBD1. The CDR3 totals 14 residues. Germline CDR1 is LNHDA and CDR2 is SQIVND (reference sequence). The trim removed 9 bases at V and 10 bases at J, leaving 12 bases unmatched. CDR3 nucleotides: TGTGCCAGCACTCCGACAGGGTCTGAGTCACCCCTCCACTTT. Residues: CASTPTGSESPLHF.

This clone occurred a few times. V usage is TRBV5-1 and J usage is TRBJ1-2, with D uncertain. CDR3 length: 12 amino acids. V gave up 0 bases and J gave up 8 bases, with 8 bases separating them. The germline V gene encodes CDR1 SGHRS and CDR2 YFSETQ. The CDR3 here is CASSLESAGYTF. The CDR3 nucleotides are TGCGCCAGCAGCTTGGAGAGCGCCGGCTACACCTTC.

The chain uses TRBV5-6 and TRBJ2-5; TRBD2 aligns across 7 bases. The CDR3 is 15 amino acids. V shed 4 bases, J shed 5 bases, and the junction held 11 bases outside the gene matches. Germline values: CDR1 SGHDT, CDR2 YYEEEE. CDR3 sequence reads: CASSPRGQGGETQYF. CDR3 bases: TGTGCCAGCAGCCCTCGGGGTCAGGGAGGGGAGACCCAGTACTTC.

CDR3 coding DNA: TGTGCCAGCAGTGACTCCGGACAGGGTCCAGATACGCAGTATTTT. Its protein product is CASSDSGQGPDTQYF. The chain has TRBV6-4 and TRBJ2-3; the match to TRBD1 covers 8 bases. This CDR3 spans 15 amino acids. V shed 0 bases and J 4 bases; nucleotides not matched to a gene: 3. Germline V gene sequence: CDR1 MRHNA, CDR2 SNTAGT.

This clone was observed a handful of times. The chain couples TRBV19 to TRBJ1-5, with 7 bases fitting TRBD1. CDR3 length equals 13 residues. V lost 3 bases to trimming and J lost 6 bases; unmatched junction nucleotides: 2. The V gene's germline CDR1 is LNHDA and CDR2 SQIVND (reference sequence). The CDR3 bases are TGTGCCAGTAGTATCCAGGGGGGTCAGCCCCAGCATTTT. Its translation is CASSIQGGQPQHF.

The V call is TRBV30, the J call TRBJ1-5, with 7 bases lining up with TRBD1. The V gene end was trimmed by 2 bases and the J gene end by 4 bases; junction bases not matched to a gene: 11. The CDR3 covers 16 residues. Germline V gene lookup returns CDR1 GTSNPN and CDR2 SVGIG (reference sequence). The CDR3 protein is CAWSPRQGWSNQPQHF. The CDR3 DNA sequence: TGTGCCTGGAGTCCTCGACAGGGCTGGTCAAATCAGCCCCAGCATTTT.

This chain connects TRBV28 to TRBJ2-7; no clear D. CDR1 and CDR2 from the germline V gene are MDHEN and SYDVKM. The V gene lost 3 bases and the J gene lost 3 bases, with 15 bases spanning the gap. There are 15 residues in the CDR3. CDR3 sequence reads: CASSLSRRPGYEQYF. The CDR3 DNA sequence: TGTGCCAGCAGTTTGTCTCGGCGGCCGGGCTACGAGCAGTACTTC.

The table lists this clone with a count of one. This sequence joins TRBV4-3 and TRBJ2-5; tentative D call: TRBD1 (6 bases). The ends were cut back, 1 base at V and 2 bases at J, with 17 bases in the middle. Germline loops: CDR1 LGHNA, CDR2 YSLEER. The CDR3 is 17 amino acids. CDR3 nucleotide sequence: TGCGCCAGCAGCCAAGTATTTCCGGGACACGGACAAGAGACCCAGTACTTC. Protein product: CASSQVFPGHGQETQYF.

This clone was seen a handful of times. The chain couples TRBV29-1 to TRBJ2-7; D might be TRBD1 (6 bases). CDR1 and CDR2 (germline): SQVTM, ANQGSEA. Between the trimmed V and J ends, which lost 4 bases and 1 base, there was a span of 8 bases. The CDR3 is 12 amino acids. CDR3 coding DNA: TGCAGCGTTGTCAGGGGATCCTACGAGCAGTACTTC. It specifies CSVVRGSYEQYF.

This clone appeared once. As DNA, the CDR3 is TGTGCCAGCAGCCAAGGGGTGACCTATGGCTACACCTTC. Amino acid sequence: CASSQGVTYGYTF. The chain has TRBV6-1 and TRBJ1-2; weak D call: TRBD1 (5 bases). Germline values: CDR1 MNHNS, CDR2 SASEGT. V gave up 6 bases and J gave up 4 bases, with 12 bases separating them. This CDR3 comprises 13 residues.

V usage is TRBV29-1 and J usage is TRBJ2-1, with 9 bases fitting TRBD2. Germline assignment: CDR1 SQVTM and CDR2 ANQGSEA. V was pared by 8 bases and J by 5 bases, with 13 bases of the junction left unmatched. The CDR3 runs to 15 residues. The CDR3 reads CSLSDYAGGHNEQFF. The CDR3 DNA sequence: TGCAGCCTTTCTGACTATGCGGGAGGGCACAATGAGCAGTTCTTC.

The chain couples TRBV6-5 to TRBJ1-2; D not resolved. Germline V gives CDR1 MNHEY, CDR2 SVGAGI. This CDR3 is 14 amino acids long. The V gene lost 7 bases and the J gene lost 8 bases, with 20 bases spanning the gap. CDR3 nucleotide sequence: TGTGCCAGCACCCCTGAGGTAGGCCGGAAGGGCTACACCTTC. Protein product: CASTPEVGRKGYTF.

As concerns this clone: Given the absence of the conserved phenylalanine or tryptophan at the CDR3 end, a read error is likely. No DNA is shown, since the ends of the CDR3 on it are uncertain; the CDR3 is the one TCRdb lists. The chain recombines TRBV11-2 with TRBJ1-2. Germline V lookup: CDR1 SGHAT, CDR2 FQNNGV. The CDR3 sequence runs 8 residues, both termini included. The CDR3 region is CASSPRTI.

The chain carries TRBV2 and TRBJ2-3; 9 positions agree with TRBD1. V lost 8 bases to trimming and J lost 6 bases; unmatched junction nucleotides: 12. CDR1 and CDR2 (germline): SNHLY, FYNNEI. The CDR3 totals 15 residues. DNA of the CDR3: TGTGCCAGCGTCAGGGACAGGGCCGCCACGGATACGCAGTATTTT. It codes for CASVRDRAATDTQYF.

The rearrangement joins TRBV30 to TRBJ1-5; 8 bases align to TRBD1. The CDR3 has 17 amino acids. Trimming cost V 0 bases and J 0 bases; bases outside gene matches: 7. Germline CDR1 and CDR2: GTSNPN and SVGIG (reference sequence). The CDR3 loop is CAWSVAGGPYSNQPQHF. The DNA of the CDR3 is TGTGCCTGGAGTGTGGCAGGGGGCCCGTATAGCAATCAGCCCCAGCATTTT.

This chain joins TRBV27 and TRBJ2-1, with 9 bases matching TRBD1. With V trimmed by 7 bases and J by 7 bases, 8 bases remained unmatched. The CDR3 runs 14 residues. CDR1 is MNHEY, CDR2 SMNVEV, per germline (reference sequence). The CDR3 nucleotides read TGTGCCAGCACCTTCACAGGGGGCGGGAATGAGCAGTTCTTC. Residues: CASTFTGGGNEQFF.

The rearrangement links TRBV5-1 to TRBJ2-1; TRBD1 matches 8 bases. This CDR3 is 15 amino acids long. The V gene's germline CDR1 is SGHRS and CDR2 YFSETQ. V gave up 2 bases and J gave up 7 bases; unmatched junction bases: 8. CDR3 amino acids: CASSLSGQGRNEQFF. CDR3 nucleotides: TGCGCCAGCAGCTTAAGCGGACAGGGTAGGAATGAGCAGTTCTTC.

V gene TRBV27 combines with J gene TRBJ2-1; D is unclear. Germline V CDR1 and CDR2: MNHEY, SMNVEV (reference sequence). Between the trimmed V and J ends, which lost 2 bases and 0 bases, there was a span of 8 bases. This CDR3 has 15 residues. CDR3 coding DNA: TGTGCCAGCAGTTTAGCGATCCGCTCCTACAATGAGCAGTTCTTC. It encodes CASSLAIRSYNEQFF.

The chain joins TRBV4-3 to TRBJ2-3; TRBD1 matches 7 bases. Germline V gene lookup returns CDR1 LGHNA and CDR2 YSLEER. This CDR3 region has 15 residues. V was clipped by 4 bases and J by 2 bases; unmatched bases: 6. CDR3 sequence: CASSPGTASTDTQYF. The CDR3 coding sequence is TGCGCCAGCAGCCCCGGGACAGCGTCCACAGATACGCAGTATTTT.

CDR3 residues: CASSPGETQYF. CDR3 in DNA: TGTGCCAGCAGCCCAGGGGAGACCCAGTACTTC. This chain uses TRBV7-6 with TRBJ2-5, with a tentative D call TRBD1 (5 bases). Trimming removed 5 bases from V and 5 bases from J, with 6 bases in between. The CDR3 is 11 amino acids. Germline values: CDR1 SGHVS, CDR2 FNYEAQ.

The V call is TRBV2, the J call TRBJ2-3, with 12 bases identical to TRBD2. The CDR3 length is 20 residues. Germline V gene lookup returns CDR1 SNHLY and CDR2 FYNNEI. V lost 1 base, J lost 4 bases, and 15 bases stayed unmatched. CDR3 DNA: TGTGCCAGCAGTGAAGACCGGACTAGCGGGATCCACATTGCCCCAGATACGCAGTATTTT. Its protein is CASSEDRTSGIHIAPDTQYF.

V usage is TRBV7-6 and J usage is TRBJ1-6; unclear D gene. Germline CDR1 reads SGHVS; CDR2 reads FNYEAQ. This CDR3 comprises 14 residues. Trimming took 1 base from V and 7 from J, leaving 8 bases between them. CDR3 in amino acids: CASSLGGRNSPLHF. CDR3 nucleotides: TGTGCCAGCAGCTTAGGAGGGAGGAATTCACCCCTCCACTTT.